The clone carrying this T cell receptor beta chain occurred once. The antigen is not known. Here immunoSEQ multiplex PCR was the method, and the copy in TCRdb shows in-frame clones only, minus some. This sample carries under 30,000 clones, roughly 84% of them seen once, and the ten largest clones take approximately 30%. The sample belongs to a study of T cell responses to AZD1222 COVID-19 vaccine. Regarding the study as a whole: Spike-specific TCR breadth and depth were elevated following two AZD1222 doses. The donor cohort was predominantly white British with a female majority, and clonal diversity may have been underestimated. Only a handful of people who got AZD1222 tested seropositive at baseline. The span of vaccine-associated CD4 TCRs extended across spike, with dominance at 160-218 and 743-854.

V was cut by 1 base and J by 3 bases, with 8 bases left in between. The CDR3 is 13 amino acids. In germline, CDR1 is SGHRS, CDR2 YFSETQ. Material: peripheral blood, obtained 28 days after the second AZD1222 dose. The genes are TRBV5-1 and TRBJ2-7, with D uncertain. The receptor was derived from an adult who received the AZD1222 COVID-19 vaccine. CDR3 bases: TGCGCCAGCAGCTTGATGGACGGCTACGAGCAGTACTTC. It translates to CASSLMDGYEQYF. The full variable domain, with the rest looked up from reference TRBV5-1 and TRBJ2-7, is KAGVTQTPRYLIKTRGQQVTLSCSPISGHRSVSWYQQTPGQGLQFLFEYFSETQRNKGNFPGRFSGRQFSNSRSEMNVSTLELGDSALYLCASSLMDGYEQYFGPGTRLTVT.